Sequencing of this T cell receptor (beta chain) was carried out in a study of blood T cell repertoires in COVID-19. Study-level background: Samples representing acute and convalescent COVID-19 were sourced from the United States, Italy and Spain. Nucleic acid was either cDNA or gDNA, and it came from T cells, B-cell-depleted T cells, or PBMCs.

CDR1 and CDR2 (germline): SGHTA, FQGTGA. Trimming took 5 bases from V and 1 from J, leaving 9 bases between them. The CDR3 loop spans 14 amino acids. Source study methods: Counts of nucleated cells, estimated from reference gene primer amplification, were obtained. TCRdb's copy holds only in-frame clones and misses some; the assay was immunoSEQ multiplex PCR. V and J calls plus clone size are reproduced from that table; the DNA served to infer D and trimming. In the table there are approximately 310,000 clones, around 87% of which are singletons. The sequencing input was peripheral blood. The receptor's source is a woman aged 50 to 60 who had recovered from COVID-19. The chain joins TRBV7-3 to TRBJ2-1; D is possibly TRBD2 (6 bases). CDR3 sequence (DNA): TGTGCCAGCAGCGAGACTAGTTCCTACAATGAGCAGTTCTTC. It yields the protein CASSETSSYNEQFF.